This section outlines one T cell receptor (beta chain) sequence together with its context. The antigen remains undetermined. This entry comes from a study of T cells in Graves' hyperthyroidism and ophthalmopathy. Broader study findings: Ophthalmopathy was model-predicted a median about 7.1 months pre-onset.

TCR beta CDR3 region amplification was performed from RNA transcripts. HTBI primers were employed in a first-round RT-PCR of the TCR CDR3. TCRdb re-derived calls from the multiplex PCR reads in MiXCR, one entry per CDR3 protein. The sample consists of a few hundred thousand distinct CDR3 sequences, 15% to 20% of them appearing once. Criteria for exclusion of patients were uncontrolled infection, other autoimmune disease, pregnancy or lactation. Thyroid ultrasound and orbital computed tomography, with clinical symptoms and serum thyroxine and TRAb, informed diagnoses. Source material for PBMCs was over 8 ml fresh peripheral blood. This CDR3 contains 16 residues. V gave up 1 base and J gave up 2 bases, with 15 bases separating them.

This chain joins TRBV12-3 or TRBV12-4 and TRBJ2-7; D may be TRBD2 (6 bases). The sequencing input was blood. This TCR was sampled from a woman aged 25 to 39 with Graves' ophthalmopathy. Written as DNA, the CDR3 is TGTGCCAGCAGTTTAGGTTCGGGGGAGGCAGCCTACGAGCAGTACTTC. This codes for CASSLGSGEAAYEQYF.